This TCR beta chain was captured in a study of blood T cell repertoires in COVID-19. Study details: In each case, the material was cDNA or gDNA derived from T cells, B-cell-depleted T cells, or PBMCs.

Remarks on this clone: One end of the junction is discordant with germline, which a read error may explain.

Sequenced by immunoSEQ multiplex PCR; TCRdb stores in-frame clones only, minus some. The sample records approximately 190,000 clones, 82% being singletons. The CDR3 covers 12 residues. From germline, CDR1 is MNHEY and CDR2 SVGAGI. The chain has TRBV6-5 and TRBJ2-5; a possible D gene is TRBD2 (5 bases). The sequenced material came from peripheral blood. This receptor was obtained from a woman in her twenties or thirties with acute or convalescent COVID-19. CDR3 sequence: CASGRRSMSSDF. The CDR3 nucleotides read TGTGCCAGCGGGAGACGTTCAATGAGTTCGGACTTC.